This T cell receptor beta chain came from a study of Ad26.COV2.S vaccination and SARS-CoV-2 variants. On the study more broadly: Among those in the COV1001 Ad26.COV2.S trial arm was the donor. Study results and limitations: Responses of T cells in total may have been underestimated by the TCR breadth and depth analyses.

Method: immunoSEQ multiplex PCR; TCRdb's copy keeps in-frame clones and lacks some. In the table there are 350,000 to 500,000 clones, around nine tenths of which are singletons. Treatment specified: roughly 19 received Ad26.COV2.S at low or high dose, single or two shots; about 5 received placebo; per-sample allocation not given. Collection of samples fell on day 63 after the first vaccine or placebo injection. Boston hosted the donor, who was an adult aged 18-55 years. Germline V CDR1 and CDR2: SGHTA, FQGTGA. Trimming removed 1 base from V and 7 bases from J, with 11 bases in between. The CDR3 loop spans 15 amino acids. Comment on this clone: Its antigen is currently unknown.

The J gene is TRBJ1-6, the V gene TRBV7-3; D might be TRBD1 (5 bases). Here the sequenced sample was peripheral blood, taken in a trial of Ad26.COV2.S vaccine versus placebo. This TCR derives from a person aged 18-60 years who received the Ad26.COV2.S COVID-19 vaccine or a placebo. The CDR3 here is CASSLMGEGNSPLHF. The CDR3 nucleotides are TGTGCCAGCAGCTTAATGGGGGAGGGGAATTCACCCCTCCACTTT.